The 26 T cell receptor beta chains listed next were all sequenced from one sample in a study of technical replicates of blood from a few donors. Only in-frame clones appear in the TCRdb table, and some are missing; sequencing was by immunoSEQ multiplex PCR. The sample lists tens of thousands of clones; over 75% were seen once. Material for sequencing was PBMCs. The receptor set was obtained from a human donor in good health. Some clones in this sample may be carry-over from other donors' samples.

This clone was seen just once. The rearrangement links TRBV9 to TRBJ1-3; unclear D gene. Trimming shortened V by 0 bases and J by 0 bases, and 10 bases separated the two germline ends. Germline V CDR1 and CDR2: SGDLS, YYNGEE. This CDR3 region has 16 residues. The CDR3 is CASSVAGPLSGNTIYF. CDR3 coding DNA: TGTGCCAGCAGCGTAGCAGGTCCTCTCTCTGGAAACACCATATATTTT.

The rearrangement links TRBV27 to TRBJ2-7; 7 bases line up with TRBD2. J was trimmed by 0 bases and V by 6 bases; bases with no gene match: 11. This CDR3 spans 16 amino acids. Germline V CDR1 and CDR2: MNHEY, SMNVEV (reference sequence). The CDR3 sequence: CASRRSGTISSYEQYF. CDR3 in DNA: TGTGCCAGCAGAAGATCCGGGACTATTAGCTCCTACGAGCAGTACTTC.

This chain uses TRBV5-1 with TRBJ2-1, with 13 positions matching TRBD2. From germline, CDR1 is SGHRS and CDR2 YFSETQ. This CDR3 has 15 amino acids. V lost 9 bases and J lost 8; bases outside the gene matches: 11. The CDR3 protein is CATAPGTSGADEQFF. The CDR3 DNA follows: TGCGCCACCGCTCCCGGGACTAGCGGGGCAGATGAGCAGTTCTTC.

This clone was detected once. The chain couples TRBV5-1 to TRBJ2-7; 9 nucleotides line up with TRBD1. Germline-derived CDR1 and CDR2 are SGHRS and YFSETQ. This CDR3 is built from 16 residues. The V gene end was trimmed by 4 bases and the J gene end by 2 bases; junction bases not matched to a gene: 10. CDR3 protein: CASSKTGGTGTYEQYF. CDR3 DNA sequence: TGCGCCAGCAGCAAGACAGGGGGGACGGGGACCTACGAGCAGTACTTC.

The CDR3 is CASSPGTSGIYEQYF. The CDR3 DNA is TGTGCCAGCAGCCCCGGGACTAGCGGAATCTACGAGCAGTACTTC. The rearrangement links TRBV2 to TRBJ2-7, with 11 bases identical to TRBD2. The CDR3 has 15 residues. Germline CDR1 and CDR2: SNHLY and FYNNEI. V trimming: 6 bases; J trimming: 3 bases; junction bases outside the gene matches: 7.

The V call is TRBV19, the J call TRBJ2-1; D may be TRBD2 (5 bases). V was cut by 11 bases and J by 9 bases, with 26 bases left in between. Per germline, CDR1 LNHDA and CDR2 SQIVND (reference sequence). The CDR3 consists of 15 residues. CDR3 bases: TGTGCCCCTTTACCTTGGACTCCGGATCGCGGTGAGCAGTTCTTC. Translated, it gives CAPLPWTPDRGEQFF.

V gene TRBV6-6 combines with J gene TRBJ2-1; TRBD2 might be the D (6 bases). The CDR3 covers 14 residues. Germline V gene sequence: CDR1 MNHNY, CDR2 SVGAGI (reference sequence). V lost 6 bases to trimming and J lost 5 bases, with 14 bases between them. Here the CDR3 reads CASSRSGGNNEQFF. In nucleotides, the CDR3 is TGTGCCAGCAGCCGTAGTGGGGGGAACAATGAGCAGTTCTTC.

The chain employs TRBV18 and TRBJ2-7, with 9 bases that match TRBD1. This CDR3 region has 13 residues. Trimming removed 3 bases from V and 7 bases from J; junction bases left unmatched: 4. Per germline, CDR1 KGHSH and CDR2 LQKENI. CDR3 residues: CASSPGQGNEQYF. The CDR3 coding sequence is TGTGCCAGCTCACCGGGACAGGGCAATGAGCAGTACTTC. The entire variable domain, with the rest obtained from reference TRBV18 and TRBJ2-7, is as follows: NAGVMQNPRHLVRRRGQEARLRCSPMKGHSHVYWYRQLPEEGLKFMVYLQKENIIDESGMPKERFSAEFPKEGPSILRIQQVVRGDSAAYFCASSPGQGNEQYFGPGTRLTVT.

This sequence joins TRBV6-4 and TRBJ1-1, with 7 bases matching TRBD1. Germline CDR1 MRHNA, CDR2 SNTAGT. The CDR3 has 14 residues. After removal of 6 bases from V and 3 bases from J, the junction contained 7 bases not matched to a gene. The CDR3: CASRMTGFYTEAFF. CDR3 bases: TGTGCCAGCAGGATGACAGGGTTCTACACTGAAGCTTTCTTT.

This clone showed up just once. This chain connects TRBV13 to TRBJ2-7, with TRBD1 as a possible D gene (6 bases). Germline CDR1 reads PRHDT; CDR2 reads FYEKMQ (reference sequence). This CDR3 has 15 amino acids. V was shortened by 5 bases and J by 0 bases, with 14 bases between the two germline ends. The CDR3 sequence is CASSEGPGASYEQYF. The DNA for the CDR3 is TGTGCCAGCAGCGAAGGTCCAGGGGCCTCCTACGAGCAGTACTTC.

The chain employs TRBV9 and TRBJ1-4, with 7 nucleotides matching TRBD1. This CDR3 region has 15 residues. Germline V gene data show CDR1 as SGDLS and CDR2 as YYNGEE. V lost 2 bases, J lost 13 bases, and 14 bases stayed unmatched. DNA for the CDR3: TGTGCCAGCAGCGTGGTAGGGGGCCCGAATGCCGTACTGTTTTTT. Its translation: CASSVVGGPNAVLFF. Using reference TRBV9 and TRBJ1-4 for the parts outside the CDR3, the full variable domain is DSGVTQTPKHLITATGQRVTLRCSPRSGDLSVYWYQQSLDQGLQFLIQYYNGEERAKGNILERFSAQQFPDLHSELNLSSLELGDSALYFCASSVVGGPNAVLFFGSGTQLSVL.

The chain has TRBV27 and TRBJ2-7, with 7 nucleotides matching TRBD2. Losses at the gene ends were 6 bases for V and 4 bases for J; bases not matched to a gene: 6. The CDR3 runs to 13 residues. CDR1 is MNHEY and CDR2 is SMNVEV in the germline V gene (reference sequence). For the CDR3, the DNA is TGTGCCAGCAGGAGCGGGATGGTGTACGAGCAGTACTTC. It codes for CASRSGMVYEQYF.

V is TRBV28 and J is TRBJ2-3; no definite D call. The V gene lost 5 bases and the J gene lost 3 bases, with 9 bases spanning the gap. CDR1 and CDR2 from the germline V gene are MDHEN and SYDVKM. The CDR3 runs 13 residues. CDR3 protein: CASSVSFTDTQYF. Here the CDR3 DNA reads TGTGCCAGCAGTGTTAGTTTTACAGATACGCAGTATTTT.

This clone was observed a few times. The CDR3 DNA sequence: TGTGCCAGCAGCTTAGCGTTGGTGTGGGGGGACAGAAGTAACTATGGCTACACCTTC. As protein: CASSLALVWGDRSNYGYTF. The rearrangement uses TRBV7-8 and TRBJ1-2; TRBD1 matches at 7 bases. The CDR3 spans 19 residues. Per germline, CDR1 SGHVS and CDR2 FQNEAQ. With 0 bases clipped from V and 1 base from J, the junction kept 14 bases outside the gene matches.

This chain joins TRBV18 and TRBJ1-1; no reliable D call. V was trimmed by 3 bases and J by 0 bases, leaving 5 bases between them. The germline V gene encodes CDR1 KGHSH and CDR2 LQKENI. There are 13 residues in the CDR3. CDR3 residues: CASSPDLNTEAFF. Written as DNA, the CDR3 is TGTGCCAGCTCACCTGACTTGAACACTGAAGCTTTCTTT.

The chain uses TRBV5-5 and TRBJ2-5, with 11 bases lining up with TRBD1. The CDR3 covers 15 residues. Germline trimming cut 3 bases from V and 4 bases from J; bases unmatched to any gene: 5. Germline V gene lookup returns CDR1 SGHKS and CDR2 YYEKEE (reference sequence). CDR3 sequence reads: CASSWPGTGGETQYF. CDR3 sequence (DNA): TGTGCCAGCAGCTGGCCCGGGACAGGGGGAGAGACCCAGTACTTC.

The rearrangement links TRBV5-6 to TRBJ2-3, with 8 positions matching TRBD2. Germline lookup yields CDR1 SGHDT and CDR2 YYEEEE. There are 16 residues in the CDR3. V lost 5 bases and J lost 2; bases outside the gene matches: 10. Here the CDR3 DNA reads TGTGCCAGCAGTCGACAGTTAGCGGGAAACACAGATACGCAGTATTTT. This encodes CASSRQLAGNTDTQYF.

The genes are TRBV27 and TRBJ1-2; 10 nucleotides agree with TRBD1. From germline, CDR1 is MNHEY and CDR2 SMNVEV (reference sequence). The CDR3 extends over 16 amino acids. V dropped 8 bases and J dropped 7; count of bases not matched to a gene: 16. The DNA for the CDR3 is TGTGCCAGCGGCCAAACCGGGACAGGGGCCAGCGGTGGCTACACCTTC. It is translated as CASGQTGTGASGGYTF.

V and J are TRBV9 and TRBJ1-3; D unclear. V dropped 1 base and J dropped 0 bases, with 8 bases sitting between them. The CDR3 has 15 amino acids. The germline V gene has CDR1 SGDLS and CDR2 YYNGEE. The CDR3 coding sequence is TGTGCCAGCAGCGTAAGCGAGAGCTCTGGAAACACCATATATTTT. Translated: CASSVSESSGNTIYF.

The rearrangement uses TRBV12-5 and TRBJ2-1, with TRBD2 identical over 9 bases. This CDR3 contains 15 residues. With 8 bases clipped from V and 2 bases from J, the junction kept 7 bases outside the gene matches. The germline CDR1 and CDR2 sequences are LGHNT and FRNRAP. This CDR3 reads CASRGGGAAYNEQFF. The DNA of the CDR3 is TGTGCTAGTCGGGGCGGGGGGGCCGCCTACAATGAGCAGTTCTTC.

The chain uses TRBV6-1 and TRBJ2-2; D is undetermined. CDR1 and CDR2 from the germline V gene are MNHNS and SASEGT. This CDR3 spans 14 amino acids. V was trimmed by 6 bases and J by 1 base, leaving 9 bases between them. CDR3 amino acids: CASREFRNTGELFF. The CDR3 nucleotides are TGTGCCAGCAGGGAGTTTAGGAACACCGGGGAGCTGTTTTTT.

The rearrangement uses TRBV12-5 and TRBJ2-3; a possible D gene is TRBD1 (6 bases). V was cut by 1 base and J by 6 bases, with 20 bases left in between. The CDR3 spans 17 residues. Germline V gene sequence: CDR1 LGHNT, CDR2 FRNRAP. The CDR3 region has the DNA TGTGCTAGTGGTTTGGCAGAACGACAGGCCGAACGGGATACGCAGTATTTT. Its protein product is CASGLAERQAERDTQYF. Drawing the rest from reference TRBV12-5 and TRBJ2-3, the complete variable domain is DARVTQTPRHKVTEMGQEVTMRCQPILGHNTVFWYRQTMMQGLELLAYFRNRAPLDDSGMPKDRFSAEMPDATLATLKIQPSEPRDSAVYFCASGLAERQAERDTQYFGPGTRLTVL.

The rearrangement links TRBV4-2 to TRBJ1-1; no definite D call. V lost 2 bases and J 1 base, leaving 5 bases between the germline ends. Germline V lookup: CDR1 LGHNA, CDR2 YNFKEQ. This CDR3 has 13 residues. The CDR3 nucleotides read TGTGCCAGCAGCCAATTAAAGAACACTGAAGCTTTCTTT. Translating it yields CASSQLKNTEAFF.

CDR3 sequence: CASSVGDGSTYEQYF. The CDR3 bases are TGTGCCAGCAGTGTTGGGGACGGGAGCACCTACGAGCAGTACTTC. The V and J genes are TRBV2 and TRBJ2-7; a possible D gene is TRBD2 (6 bases). Germline CDR1 is SNHLY and CDR2 is FYNNEI. Trimming removed 4 bases from V and 2 bases from J, with 15 bases in between. This CDR3 contains 15 residues.

The rearrangement uses TRBV7-9 and TRBJ1-5; no firm D call. Trimming left V 5 bases short and J 4 bases short, with 15 bases between. Germline loops: CDR1 SEHNR, CDR2 FQNEAQ (reference sequence). There are 15 residues in the CDR3. The CDR3 spells CASSREGLSNQPQHF. As DNA, the CDR3 is TGTGCCAGCAGCAGGGAGGGCCTGAGTAATCAGCCCCAGCATTTT.

The rearrangement uses TRBV15 and TRBJ2-4, with TRBD1 identical over 9 bases. The CDR3 totals 14 residues. CDR1 is LNHNV and CDR2 is YYDKDF in the germline V gene (reference sequence). V gave up 4 bases and J gave up 5 bases; unmatched junction bases: 3. DNA for the CDR3: TGTGCCACCAGCAAATGGACAGGGGAAAACATTCAGTACTTC. Residues: CATSKWTGENIQYF.